Listed below are T cell receptor beta chains from one sample, sequenced in a study of blood T cell repertoires in COVID-19. Data came from immunoSEQ multiplex PCR; TCRdb stores just in-frame clones and leaves some out. The data contain 200,000 to 250,000 clones, 80% to 90% of them singletons. Sequenced sample: peripheral blood. Source of these receptors: a woman aged 55-70 years who had recovered from COVID-19. Both conserved end residues are part of each CDR3. The D gene is left open where the match is weak. Only part of the rows carry a size: once, few, many, or a class if the clone is expanded.

d_call	v_call	cdr3_length	clone_size	j_call	cdr3_nt	cdr3_aa
NA	TRBV4-1	14	NA	TRBJ1-4	TGCGCCAGCAGCCAACGGGGGTCGGTCGTAGGACTGTTTTTT	CASSQRGSVVGLFF
NA	TRBV28	12	NA	TRBJ2-3	TGTGCCAGCAGTGCGTACAGAGATACGCAGTATTTT	CASSAYRDTQYF
TRBD2	TRBV3-1/TRBV3-2	16	once	TRBJ2-1	TGTGCCAGCAGCCAATTTTGGGCTAGCGGGGGGACCGAGCAGTTCTTC	CASSQFWASGGTEQFF
TRBD1	TRBV5-1	15	NA	TRBJ2-7	TGCGCCAGCAGTCTGCGGCAGGGGGCGGCCTACGAGCAGTACTTC	CASSLRQGAAYEQYF
NA	TRBV4-1	17	NA	TRBJ1-3	TGCGCCAGCAGCCAAGTAGGCAGGATATACTCTGGAAACACCATATATTTT	CASSQVGRIYSGNTIYF
NA	TRBV7-2	16	few	TRBJ2-5	TGTGCCAGCAGCCTACTCCCCCGACAGGTGGCGGAGACCCAGTACTTC	CASSLLPRQVAETQYF
TRBD1	TRBV27	13	NA	TRBJ2-5	TGTGCCAGCAGGGACAGGGGGGCGGAGACCCAGTACTTC	CASRDRGAETQYF
NA	TRBV5-6	12	NA	TRBJ1-2	TGTGCCAGCAGCCTGACAGCCTATGGCTACACCTTC	CASSLTAYGYTF
NA	TRBV2	15	NA	TRBJ2-2	TGTGCCAGCCTTACTGGGACACTGAACACCGGGGAGCTGTTTTTT	CASLTGTLNTGELFF
NA	TRBV7-9	13	many	TRBJ2-1	TGTGCCAGCAGCTCGAGCGGATCGGGAGAGCAGTTCTTC	CASSSSGSGEQFF
TRBD2	TRBV4-1	15	NA	TRBJ2-5	TGCGCCAGCAGCTACTTAGCGGGGGGGCTGGAGACCCAGTACTTC	CASSYLAGGLETQYF
TRBD2	TRBV2	14	NA	TRBJ2-5	TGTGCCAGCAACCCTAGCGGGGGGGCGGAGACCCAGTACTTC	CASNPSGGAETQYF
TRBD1	TRBV5-1	14	NA	TRBJ1-4	TGCGCCAGCAGCCCGGGGACAGGGAGTGAAAAACTGTTTTTT	CASSPGTGSEKLFF
NA	TRBV7-9	13	NA	TRBJ2-1	TGTGCCAGCAGCTTAACTAGCTGGGATGAGCAGTTCTTC	CASSLTSWDEQFF
NA	TRBV5-1	11	once	TRBJ2-2	TGCGCCAGCAGCTTGGGGCGGGAGCTGTTTTTT	CASSLGRELFF
TRBD1	TRBV7-9	15	once	TRBJ1-1	TGTGCCAGCAGCTCGGGGGACAGGGGATGGACTGAAGCTTTCTTT	CASSSGDRGWTEAFF
NA	TRBV14	17	NA	TRBJ1-5	TGTGCCAGCAGCCAAGATCTTGGCGGACAAGGCAATCAGCCCCAGCATTTT	CASSQDLGGQGNQPQHF
NA	TRBV30	13	NA	TRBJ2-5	TGTGCCTGGAGTCTTGTCGGAGGGGAGACCCAGTACTTC	CAWSLVGGETQYF
NA	TRBV7-9	12	NA	TRBJ1-3	TGTGCCAGCAGCCGCGAAGGAAACACCATATATTTT	CASSREGNTIYF
TRBD2	TRBV4-2	19	NA	TRBJ2-7	TGTGCCAGCAGCCAAGAAGGTAGCGGGGGCTCCAGATGGGCCTACGAGCAGTACTTC	CASSQEGSGGSRWAYEQYF
NA	TRBV5-4	13	NA	TRBJ1-1	TGTGCCAGCAACGAGGAGGCTAGCACTGAAGCTTTCTTT	CASNEEASTEAFF
TRBD1	TRBV15	17	NA	TRBJ1-5	TGTGCCACCAGCCCTAGCGGGGACAGGGGTTACAATCAGCCCCAGCATTTT	CATSPSGDRGYNQPQHF
TRBD2	TRBV25-1	16	few	TRBJ2-3	TGTGCCAGCATTGGGGTAGCGGGGGCGGGCACAGATACGCAGTATTTT	CASIGVAGAGTDTQYF
TRBD1	TRBV2	17	few	TRBJ2-3	TGTGCCAGCAGTTTTGGGACAGGGGGCGCAGGCACAGATACGCAGTATTTT	CASSFGTGGAGTDTQYF
TRBD1	TRBV12-5	16	NA	TRBJ1-1	TGTGCTAGTGGTTTGTTATGGACAGGCGTGAACACTGAAGCTTTCTTT	CASGLLWTGVNTEAFF
NA	TRBV7-9	13	few	TRBJ1-2	TGTGCCAGCAGCTCACAGGGTCGTGGTGGCTACACCTTC	CASSSQGRGGYTF
TRBD1	TRBV5-6	15	NA	TRBJ1-2	TGTGCCAGCAGCTTGTCCGGGACAGGGGGTTATGGCTACACCTTC	CASSLSGTGGYGYTF
NA	TRBV9	14	NA	TRBJ2-3	TGTGCCAGCAGCGTAGTAGGGGGCACAGATACGCAGTATTTT	CASSVVGGTDTQYF
NA	TRBV12-3/TRBV12-4	13	NA	TRBJ2-5	TGTGCCAGCAGTTTAGTTCCGCAGGGGACCCAGTACTTC	CASSLVPQGTQYF
TRBD1	TRBV27	16	NA	TRBJ1-1	TGTGCCAGCAGTTTATTAGGGGGCGGTGTGAACACTGAAGCTTTCTTT	CASSLLGGGVNTEAFF
NA	TRBV6-4	12	NA	TRBJ1-2	TGTGCCACCTCTCCTAACGACTATGGCTACACCTTC	CATSPNDYGYTF
NA	TRBV19	13	NA	TRBJ2-5	TGTGCCAGTAGTATCGGCAGGGCAGAGACCCAGTACTTC	CASSIGRAETQYF
NA	TRBV12-3/TRBV12-4	13	NA	TRBJ1-2	TGTGCCAGCAGTTTCACAGAGAACTATGGCTACACCTTC	CASSFTENYGYTF
TRBD1	TRBV9	16	NA	TRBJ2-7	TGTGCCAGCAGCGTACACCTTGGGACAGCTTCCTACGAGCAGTACTTC	CASSVHLGTASYEQYF
NA	TRBV7-9	15	NA	TRBJ2-5	TGTGCCAGCAGCTTAGCGAGGGGCCAGGGGAAGACCCAGTACTTC	CASSLARGQGKTQYF
TRBD2	TRBV7-9	13	NA	TRBJ2-1	TGTGCCAGCACCTTCACTAGCGAGGGTGAGCAGTTCTTC	CASTFTSEGEQFF
TRBD2	TRBV7-3	15	NA	TRBJ2-5	TGTGCCAGCAGATCTAGCGGGGGGGCCGGTGAGACCCAGTACTTC	CASRSSGGAGETQYF
NA	TRBV18	14	NA	TRBJ2-1	TGTGCCAGCTCACCTCAAAGGGGGATCCATGAGCAGTTCTTC	CASSPQRGIHEQFF
NA	TRBV6-2/TRBV6-3	18	NA	TRBJ1-5	TGTGCCAGCAGTTTTAGATTCGCGGGGGGCGTTAGCAATCAGCCCCAGCATTTT	CASSFRFAGGVSNQPQHF
TRBD1	TRBV30	11	once	TRBJ1-2	TGTGCCCAGGGGGCTAACTATGGCTACACCTTC	CAQGANYGYTF
NA	TRBV30	13	NA	TRBJ1-2	TGTGCCTGGGGGACGGAGAAACAATATGGCTACACCTTC	CAWGTEKQYGYTF
NA	TRBV3-1/TRBV3-2	14	NA	TRBJ1-1	TGTGCCAGCAGCCAAGCGGAAGGACAAAACGAAGCTTTCTTT	CASSQAEGQNEAFF
TRBD1	TRBV5-1	14	few	TRBJ1-1	TGCGCCAGCAGCGGGGGACAGATGAACACTGAAGCTTTCTTT	CASSGGQMNTEAFF
TRBD2	TRBV6-6	16	NA	TRBJ2-1	TGTGCCAGCAGACCTAGCGGGGGGGCCACCTACAATGAGCAGTTCTTC	CASRPSGGATYNEQFF
TRBD2	TRBV30	15	NA	TRBJ2-1	TGTGCCTGGAGAGCACGGGGGGGTTCCTACAATGAGCAGTTCTTC	CAWRARGGSYNEQFF
NA	TRBV7-9	15	NA	TRBJ1-1	TGTGCCAGCAGCATCTCGGACAGCCTGAACACTGAAGCTTTCTTT	CASSISDSLNTEAFF
NA	TRBV11-3	13	NA	TRBJ2-5	TGTGCCAGCAGCCGGACAGTCCAAGAGACCCAGTACTTC	CASSRTVQETQYF
NA	TRBV19	15	NA	TRBJ2-7	TGTGCCAGTAGTGCTTACAGTGGAAGCTCCTACGAGCAGTACTTC	CASSAYSGSSYEQYF
NA	TRBV29-1	11	NA	TRBJ2-3	TGCAGCGTGGACACGATAGATACGCAGTATTTT	CSVDTIDTQYF
TRBD1	TRBV23-1	17	few	TRBJ2-2	TGCGCCAGCAGTCACCCCCAACAGGGGGAAGGGACCGGGGAGCTGTTTTTT	CASSHPQQGEGTGELFF